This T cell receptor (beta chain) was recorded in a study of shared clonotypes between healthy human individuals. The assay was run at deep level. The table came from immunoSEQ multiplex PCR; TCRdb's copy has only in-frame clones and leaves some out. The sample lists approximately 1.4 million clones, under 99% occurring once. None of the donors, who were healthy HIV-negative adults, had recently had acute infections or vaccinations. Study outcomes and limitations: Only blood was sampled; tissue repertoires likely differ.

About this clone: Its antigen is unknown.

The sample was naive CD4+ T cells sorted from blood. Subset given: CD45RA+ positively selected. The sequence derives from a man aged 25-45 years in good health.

DNA for the CDR3: TGCGCCAGCAGCCACCTCCGACAGGGGGCGGTGGCTCCCTACAATGAGCAGTTCTTC. This codes for CASSHLRQGAVAPYNEQFF. The chain combines TRBV4-1 with TRBJ2-1, with TRBD1 matching over 10 bases. From germline, CDR1 is MGHRA and CDR2 YSYEKL. The CDR3 has 19 amino acids. Unmatched junction bases numbered 13, after V lost 3 bases and J lost 2 bases.